Below are 14 T cell receptor beta chains sequenced from a single sample in a study of blood T cell repertoires in COVID-19. Libraries were prepared by immunoSEQ multiplex PCR; TCRdb keeps only in-frame clonotypes and omits some of them. Among approximately 120,000 clones listed, around 70% were seen once. Specimen: peripheral blood. These receptors came from a man in his 60s with acute or convalescent COVID-19.

CDR3 nucleotides: TGTGCCAGCAGCGTAGCAGGCAGTTATAATGAAAAACTGTTTTTT. Amino acids: CASSVAGSYNEKLFF. The chain links TRBV9 to TRBJ1-4; D is undetermined. The CDR3 is 15 residues long. Germline assignment: CDR1 SGDLS and CDR2 YYNGEE. Between the trimmed V and J ends, which lost 0 bases and 4 bases, there was a span of 10 bases.

The J gene is TRBJ1-5, the V gene TRBV2; TRBD1 might be the D (5 bases). Germline loops: CDR1 SNHLY, CDR2 FYNNEI. V lost 3 bases and J lost 5, with 8 bases in between. CDR3 length: 13 residues. DNA for the CDR3: TGTGCCAGCAGTGAGGAACAGGATCAGCCCCAGCATTTT. Its protein is CASSEEQDQPQHF.

This clone was picked up one time. The rearrangement links TRBV29-1 to TRBJ2-5; 7 bases line up with TRBD1. CDR1 and CDR2 from the germline V gene are SQVTM and ANQGSEA. This CDR3 region has 12 residues. V lost 7 bases to trimming and J lost 0 bases; unmatched junction nucleotides: 2. CDR3 residues: CSGGQNQETQYF. The CDR3 nucleotides read TGCAGCGGGGGACAGAACCAAGAGACCCAGTACTTC. The full variable domain, in which reference TRBV29-1 and TRBJ2-5 provide the parts outside the CDR3, is SAVISQKPSRDICQRGTSLTIQCQVDSQVTMMFWYRQQPGQSLTLIATANQGSEATYESGFVIDKFPISRPNLTFSTLTVSNMSPEDSSIYLCSGGQNQETQYFGPGTRLLVL.

The chain couples TRBV5-4 to TRBJ2-3; TRBD2 aligns across 12 bases. The CDR3 spans 17 residues. Germline V lookup: CDR1 SGHNT, CDR2 YYREEE (reference sequence). J was trimmed by 2 bases and V by 2 bases; bases with no gene match: 6. In DNA, the CDR3 is TGTGCCAGCAGCTTTACGGGACTAGCGGGTGTCACAGATACGCAGTATTTT. Translation: CASSFTGLAGVTDTQYF.

The chain couples TRBV6-2 or TRBV6-3 to TRBJ1-6; D unclear. This CDR3 has 12 amino acids. Germline CDR1 reads MNHEY; CDR2 reads SVGEGT. The germline V and J ends were trimmed by 4 bases and 9 bases, with 7 bases remaining between them. The CDR3 sequence: CASSSTFSPLHF. The CDR3 DNA reads TGTGCCAGCAGTTCGACATTTTCACCCCTCCACTTT.

This clone was found a few times. V gene TRBV5-5 combines with J gene TRBJ2-5; 8 bases are a match to TRBD1. This CDR3 region has 18 residues. Losses at the gene ends were 0 bases for V and 4 bases for J; bases not matched to a gene: 14. Germline CDR1 and CDR2: SGHKS and YYEKEE (reference sequence). The CDR3 reads CASSLVIGRGRPAETQYF. CDR3 coding DNA: TGTGCCAGCAGCTTGGTTATAGGCAGGGGGCGCCCGGCAGAGACCCAGTACTTC.

The chain couples TRBV7-9 to TRBJ1-1; TRBD1 is a possible D gene (6 bases). Germline CDR1 and CDR2: SEHNR and FQNEAQ (reference sequence). This CDR3 is 16 amino acids long. With 5 bases removed from V and 0 bases from J, the gap between germline ends came to 16 bases. CDR3 sequence (DNA): TGTGCCAGCAGCGGGGGGGCACAGAACATGAACACTGAAGCTTTCTTT. Protein product: CASSGGAQNMNTEAFF.

This rearrangement joins TRBV11-2 to TRBJ1-4, with D unresolved. The CDR3 is 16 residues long. CDR1 SGHAT and CDR2 FQNNGV come from the germline V gene. V gave up 1 base and J gave up 1 base, with 10 bases separating them. The CDR3 nucleotides are TGTGCCAGCAGCTTAGCTGGGGAGGGAACTAATGAAAAACTGTTTTTT. Its translation is CASSLAGEGTNEKLFF. Drawing the rest from reference TRBV11-2 and TRBJ1-4, the complete variable domain is EAGVAQSPRYKIIEKRQSVAFWCNPISGHATLYWYQQILGQGPKLLIQFQNNGVVDDSQLPKDRFSAERLKGVDSTLKIQPAKLEDSAVYLCASSLAGEGTNEKLFFGSGTQLSVL.

V is TRBV27 and J is TRBJ1-5, with TRBD1 matching 7 bases. CDR3 length equals 17 residues. V lost 4 bases to trimming and J lost 2 bases; unmatched junction nucleotides: 11. In germline, CDR1 is MNHEY, CDR2 SMNVEV (reference sequence). DNA of the CDR3: TGTGCCAGCAGTTCTGGAAGGGACAGAGGGGGCAATCAGCCCCAGCATTTT. Its protein is CASSSGRDRGGNQPQHF.

The J gene is TRBJ2-3, the V gene TRBV9; no clear D. The CDR3 totals 12 residues. CDR1 SGDLS and CDR2 YYNGEE come from the germline V gene. V was pared by 3 bases and J by 6 bases, with 8 bases between. CDR3 amino acids: CASSGPWDTQYF. CDR3 DNA: TGTGCCAGCAGCGGGCCATGGGATACGCAGTATTTT. The full variable domain, in which reference TRBV9 and TRBJ2-3 provide the parts outside the CDR3, is DSGVTQTPKHLITATGQRVTLRCSPRSGDLSVYWYQQSLDQGLQFLIQYYNGEERAKGNILERFSAQQFPDLHSELNLSSLELGDSALYFCASSGPWDTQYFGPGTRLTVL.

The chain uses TRBV7-9 and TRBJ2-1, with 10 bases identical to TRBD2. Looked up from germline, CDR1 is SEHNR and CDR2 is FQNEAQ (reference sequence). V was clipped by 4 bases and J by 8 bases; unmatched bases: 17. This CDR3 has 18 residues. CDR3 amino acids: CASSSDPPLAGAGDEQFF. The CDR3 DNA reads TGTGCCAGCAGCTCCGACCCCCCCCTAGCGGGGGCCGGGGATGAGCAGTTCTTC. Using reference TRBV7-9 and TRBJ2-1 for the parts outside the CDR3, the full variable domain is DTGVSQNPRHKITKRGQNVTFRCDPISEHNRLYWYRQTLGQGPEFLTYFQNEAQLEKSRLLSDRFSAERPKGSFSTLEIQRTEQGDSAMYLCASSSDPPLAGAGDEQFFGPGTRLTVL.

The rearrangement uses TRBV7-2 and TRBJ2-7; possibly TRBD2 for D (6 bases). CDR3 size: 15 residues. Trimming left V 5 bases short and J 6 bases short, with 20 bases between. Germline V gene data show CDR1 as SGHTA and CDR2 as FQGNSA. The CDR3 bases are TGTGCCAGCAGCCTTTCGGGACTTAAAGCTAGCGAGCAGTACTTC. Translation: CASSLSGLKASEQYF. Filled out from reference TRBV7-2 and TRBJ2-7, the complete variable domain reads GAGVSQSPSNKVTEKGKDVELRCDPISGHTALYWYRQSLGQGLEFLIYFQGNSAPDKSGLPSDRFSAERTGGSVSTLTIQRTQQEDSAVYLCASSLSGLKASEQYFGPGTRLTVT.

This clone was recorded many times. The rearrangement uses TRBV19 and TRBJ2-3; TRBD2 matches 9 bases. V was clipped by 4 bases and J by 2 bases; unmatched bases: 7. The CDR3 consists of 16 residues. CDR1 is LNHDA, CDR2 SQIVND, per germline (reference sequence). In DNA, the CDR3 is TGTGCCAGTAGTACTCTGACTAGCGGATACACAGATACGCAGTATTTT. Protein: CASSTLTSGYTDTQYF.

This rearrangement joins TRBV5-1 to TRBJ2-7; D is perhaps TRBD2 (7 bases). Germline values: CDR1 SGHRS, CDR2 YFSETQ. This CDR3 has 18 amino acids. The V end lost 0 bases, the J end lost 1 base, and 20 bases lay between the germline ends. The CDR3 region has the DNA TGCGCCAGCAGCTTGGGAGGCGGAGGGCGGGGGCTTTCCTACGAGCAGTACTTC. Protein sequence: CASSLGGGGRGLSYEQYF.